This section outlines one T cell receptor beta chain sequence together with its context. What antigen it recognizes has not been identified. No per-base quality is available; no much larger clone lies one base away. Trimming takes 1 base from V and 4 bases from J, and the germline ends sit 13 bases apart. The CDR3 starts with the cysteine, ends with the phenylalanine, and has 15 residues. Only CDR3 DNA is held: 45 bases, read in frame from base 1. For CDR1 and CDR2, the germline V gene lists MGHRA and YSYEKL. The sample belongs to a study of blood T cell repertoires in COVID-19 (dated by TCRdb to about 2020). Context from the whole study: The collaborator samples originated in the United States, Italy and Spain and spanned the acute and convalescent phases of COVID-19. The material from the prospective study consisted of cDNA or gDNA derived from T cells, B-cell-depleted T cells, or PBMCs. Deeply sampled blood TCRbeta repertoires from subjects exposed to, actively infected with, or recovered from COVID-19 were included in the dataset. The repertoires were released in a freely available public database meant as a resource for research on the immune response to SARS-CoV-2. The samples were drawn from two sources: the first 160 participants of the ongoing ImmuneRACE study, and 1,254 subjects contributed by 6 global collaborators. The sample metadata nearly always contained a de-identified subject ID, COVID-19 status, age in years and sex. HLA class I and class II types, where available, came from metadata supplied by the sample provider rather than from assay-based typing.

Whole blood was collected in K2EDTA tubes by collaborating institutions according to the institutions' own protocols. For TCRbeta analysis, collaborators shipped samples as frozen whole blood, isolated PBMCs, or DNA extracted from either of those sample types. Results and caveats for the whole study, not just this receptor: The amount of clinical and demographic metadata varied by source and participant and was provided uncurated.

TCRbeta CDR3 regions were amplified from genomic DNA by means of the immunoSEQ Assay, a bias-controlled multiplex PCR. The study's processing was this. The number of nucleated cells in each sample was estimated from the amplification of reference gene primers within the assay. To quantify the absolute abundance of each unique TCRbeta CDR3 rearrangement, sequence reads were collapsed and filtered. For each sample, productive Simpson clonality was calculated by taking the square root of Simpson's diversity index across productive rearrangements. Not all clones reach the TCRdb copy of this immuneACCESS table, which keeps in-frame sequences only. Checked studies attribute under half of the gap to unresolved V genes and leave the rest unexplained. V, J and clone size were drawn from that table, and D and trimming were deduced from the DNA. This sample has around 250,000 clones in its table, and around nine tenths of those were observed once. 7.1% of the sample comes from the top ten.

This TCR came from a woman aged 70-85 years with active or convalescent COVID-19. The sequence joins TRBV4-1 to TRBJ1-2; a tentative D match to TRBD1 spans 5 bases. Sample: peripheral blood. The DNA sequence is TGCGCCAGCAGCCAAGTGGGCAGGGCCCCCTATGGCTACACCTTC. This sequence encodes CASSQVGRAPYGYTF.